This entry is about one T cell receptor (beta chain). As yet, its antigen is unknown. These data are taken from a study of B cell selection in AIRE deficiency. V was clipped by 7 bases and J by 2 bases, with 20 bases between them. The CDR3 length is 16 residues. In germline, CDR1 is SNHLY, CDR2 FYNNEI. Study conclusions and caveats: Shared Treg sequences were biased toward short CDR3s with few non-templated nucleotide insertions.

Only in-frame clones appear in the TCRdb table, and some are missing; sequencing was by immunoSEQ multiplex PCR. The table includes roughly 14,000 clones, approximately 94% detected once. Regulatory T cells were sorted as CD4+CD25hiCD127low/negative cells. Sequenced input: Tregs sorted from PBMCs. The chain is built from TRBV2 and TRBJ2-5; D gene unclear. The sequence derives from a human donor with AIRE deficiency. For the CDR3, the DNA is TGTGCCAGCAACCCTGCACTCCATGCCCTACAAGAGACCCAGTACTTC. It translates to CASNPALHALQETQYF.